These 7 T cell receptor beta chains originate from one sample sequenced in a study of CD8+CD57+ T cells in acquired aplastic anemia. Patients picked for sequencing had shown CD8+CD57+ cell expansion detected by flow cytometry. CDR3 and TCR beta VDJ profiling relied on genomic DNA as the template. TCRdb called the reads again in MiXCR, with one record for every CDR3 protein. This table has around 150,000 distinct CDR3 sequences, 45% to 55% appearing once. The sequenced sample was sorted CD4+, CD8+, or CD8+CD57+ T cells (not recorded which) from PBMCs. The receptor source for this set is a human donor with aplastic anemia.

The chain carries TRBV15 and TRBJ1-5, with TRBD1 matching over 7 bases. The germline V gene has CDR1 LNHNV and CDR2 YYDKDF (reference sequence). V shed 5 bases and J 4 bases; nucleotides not matched to a gene: 11. CDR3 size: 16 residues. The CDR3 sequence: CATSSAGQFLNQPQHF. The CDR3 nucleotides read TGTGCCACCAGCTCAGCGGGACAGTTTTTAAATCAGCCCCAGCATTTT.

This clonotype was recorded a few times. The V call is TRBV9, the J call TRBJ2-2; maybe TRBD2 (6 bases). Germline CDR1 and CDR2: SGDLS and YYNGEE. The V gene lost 0 bases and the J gene lost 4 bases, with 10 bases spanning the gap. The CDR3 extends over 15 amino acids. CDR3 residues: CASSVGGEITGELFF. The CDR3, as DNA: TGTGCCAGCAGCGTAGGGGGGGAGATCACCGGGGAGCTGTTTTTT.

J is TRBJ1-1 and V is TRBV30, with D unresolved. Germline lookup yields CDR1 GTSNPN and CDR2 SVGIG (reference sequence). The CDR3 extends over 12 amino acids. V lost 1 base, J lost 4 bases, and 7 bases lay in between. The CDR3 protein is CAWSGQITEAFF. The CDR3 nucleotides read TGTGCCTGGAGTGGGCAGATCACTGAAGCTTTCTTT.

This chain uses TRBV10-1 with TRBJ2-1, with 9 bases matching TRBD1. This CDR3 is built from 17 residues. V dropped 5 bases and J dropped 4; count of bases not matched to a gene: 12. The germline V gene has CDR1 WNHNN and CDR2 SYGVQD (reference sequence). Here the CDR3 reads CASSPSEGTGWYNEQFF. In nucleotides, the CDR3 is TGCGCCAGCAGTCCGTCCGAAGGGACAGGGTGGTACAATGAGCAGTTCTTC.

This clonotype was seen at least ten times. This chain joins TRBV4-1 and TRBJ2-2, with D maybe TRBD1 (6 bases). Germline assignment: CDR1 MGHRA and CDR2 YSYEKL. The CDR3 contains 16 residues. Trimming removed 5 bases from V and 1 base from J, with 14 bases in between. CDR3 loop: CASSIHGTLNTGELFF. For the CDR3, the DNA is TGCGCCAGCAGCATTCACGGGACATTGAACACCGGGGAGCTGTTTTTT.

There are many counts of this clonotype. This sequence joins TRBV20-1 and TRBJ2-1; D not certain. This CDR3 comprises 15 residues. Germline CDR1 reads DFQATT; CDR2 reads SNEGSKA (reference sequence). V lost 3 bases and J lost 0, with 12 bases in between. CDR3 amino acids: CSASIGWSSYNEQFF. CDR3 in DNA: TGCAGTGCTAGTATAGGATGGAGCTCCTACAATGAGCAGTTCTTC.

In this sample, this clonotype turned up many times. CDR3 sequence (DNA): TGCAGTGCTAGAGATACTTTTCAAGAGACCCAGTACTTC. It encodes CSARDTFQETQYF. This sequence joins TRBV20-1 and TRBJ2-5; D uncertain. The CDR3 has 13 amino acids. The V end lost 0 bases, the J end lost 2 bases, and 7 bases lay between the germline ends. Per germline, CDR1 DFQATT and CDR2 SNEGSKA (reference sequence).